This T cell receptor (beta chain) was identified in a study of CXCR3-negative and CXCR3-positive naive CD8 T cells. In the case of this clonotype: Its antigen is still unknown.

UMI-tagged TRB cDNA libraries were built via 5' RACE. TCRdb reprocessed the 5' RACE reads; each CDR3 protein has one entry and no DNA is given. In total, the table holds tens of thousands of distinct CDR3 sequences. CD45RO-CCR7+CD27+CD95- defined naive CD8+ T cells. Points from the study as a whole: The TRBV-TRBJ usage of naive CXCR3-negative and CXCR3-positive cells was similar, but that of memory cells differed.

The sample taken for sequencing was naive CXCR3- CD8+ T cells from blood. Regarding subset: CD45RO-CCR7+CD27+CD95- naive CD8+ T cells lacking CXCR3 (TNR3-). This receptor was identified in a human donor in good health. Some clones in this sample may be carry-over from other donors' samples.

CDR3 in amino acids: CSVQQPGGGPYEQYF. The V and J genes are TRBV29-1 and TRBJ2-7; the D gene TCRdb calls, TRBD1, cannot be checked with no DNA. The length of the CDR3 is 15 residues. CDR1 and CDR2 (germline): SQVTM, ANQGSEA.